These 8 T cell receptor beta chains were all obtained from the same sample, sequenced in a study of cytomegalovirus exposure and HLA in healthy donors. The PCR was carried out with 60 Vbeta primers and 13 Jbeta primers. The data were produced by immunoSEQ multiplex PCR, yet TCRdb's version contains in-frame clones alone and is incomplete. Here the sample spans 120,000 to 150,000 clones, roughly four fifths being singletons. Sequenced: PBMCs. The receptors were gathered from a man between 35 and 55 years old in good health and CMV-seropositive.

The chain has TRBV18 and TRBJ2-1, with 8 bases fitting TRBD2. Germline assignment: CDR1 KGHSH and CDR2 LQKENI. CDR3 length: 14 amino acids. The J segment lost 10 bases and the V segment lost 2 bases, leaving 7 bases of the junction unmatched. The CDR3 DNA is TGTGCCAGCTCACCAAATGGACTAGCAGAAGAGCAGTTCTTC. Translated: CASSPNGLAEEQFF.

The V and J genes are TRBV7-9 and TRBJ1-5; D possibly corresponds to TRBD1 (5 bases). Trimming left V 5 bases short and J 7 bases short, with 18 bases between. The CDR3 length is 15 residues. Germline V gene sequence: CDR1 SEHNR, CDR2 FQNEAQ (reference sequence). CDR3 loop: CASSLMGGGGQPQHF. DNA for the CDR3: TGTGCCAGCAGCCTCATGGGTGGGGGAGGACAGCCCCAGCATTTT.

This chain connects TRBV7-3 to TRBJ1-1; 8 bases are a match to TRBD1. This CDR3 is built from 14 residues. Germline trimming cut 7 bases from V and 6 bases from J; bases unmatched to any gene: 10. Germline V gene lookup returns CDR1 SGHTA and CDR2 FQGTGA. Here the CDR3 DNA reads TGTGCCAGCACCTCGGGACAGGCCTCGTCTGAAGCTTTCTTT. This sequence encodes CASTSGQASSEAFF.

The chain uses TRBV7-3 and TRBJ1-1, with D unclear. Deletions cut 4 bases from V and 4 bases from J, with 10 bases between. Germline-derived CDR1 and CDR2 are SGHTA and FQGTGA. The length of the CDR3 is 13 residues. This CDR3 reads CASSWLSSTEAFF. The CDR3, as DNA: TGTGCCAGCAGCTGGTTATCGAGCACTGAAGCTTTCTTT.

The rearrangement links TRBV28 to TRBJ2-1, with 10 bases matching TRBD2. Germline CDR1 and CDR2: MDHEN and SYDVKM. The CDR3 loop spans 16 amino acids. V dropped 5 bases and J dropped 9; count of bases not matched to a gene: 13. The CDR3, as DNA: TGTGCCAGCAGTACCTCCGGGACTAGCGAGAGGAGTGAGCAGTTCTTC. Its translation is CASSTSGTSERSEQFF.

In DNA form, the CDR3 reads TGTGCCAGCTCACCAAACGGACAGGGGGATGGCTACACCTTC. Translation: CASSPNGQGDGYTF. This chain joins TRBV18 and TRBJ1-2, with TRBD1 matching over 10 bases. Germline CDR1 and CDR2: KGHSH and LQKENI. The CDR3 length is 14 residues. V lost 2 bases and J lost 6; bases outside the gene matches: 3.

The rearrangement uses TRBV14 and TRBJ1-2; perhaps TRBD1 as D (6 bases). The germline V gene has CDR1 SGHDN and CDR2 FVKESK. The CDR3 contains 13 residues. Trimming removed 4 bases at V and 4 bases at J, with 10 bases between. CDR3: CASSPGTRYGYTF. The CDR3 bases are TGTGCCAGCAGCCCTGGGACACGCTATGGCTACACCTTC. Complete variable domain (other parts from reference TRBV14 and TRBJ1-2): EAGVTQFPSHSVIEKGQTVTLRCDPISGHDNLYWYRRVMGKEIKFLLHFVKESKQDESGMPNNRFLAERTGGTYSTLKVQPAELEDSGVYFCASSPGTRYGYTFGSGTRLTVV.

This clone was detected only once. This chain links TRBV7-9 with TRBJ1-3; D gene uncertain. The V end was cut by 3 bases, the J end by 0 bases, with 12 bases between. The germline V gene encodes CDR1 SEHNR and CDR2 FQNEAQ (reference sequence). The CDR3 totals 16 residues. The DNA for the CDR3 is TGTGCCAGCAGCTTTTCCAGCCGGGTCTCTGGAAACACCATATATTTT. Protein product: CASSFSSRVSGNTIYF.